This T cell receptor beta chain was obtained from a study of OX40 agonist ivuxolimab in advanced cancers. The assay was immunoSEQ multiplex PCR, and TCRdb's table has in-frame clones only and misses some. The data hold fewer than 90,000 clones, with around 87% observed a single time. Germline V lookup: CDR1 SEHNR, CDR2 FQNEAQ (reference sequence). CDR3 length equals 16 residues. Trimming stripped 5 bases from V and 3 bases from J, with 16 bases between. Blood sampling took place at baseline, cycle 4 day 1, and cycle 7 day 1. Remarks on this clone: Its cognate antigen is unknown.

Study results and caveats: Certain nonresponding patients likewise had low normalized T-cell clonal expansion. Among the lowest peripheral clonal expansion occurred in 0.1-3.0 mg/kg partial responders.

The receptor's source is an adult with an advanced solid tumor such as melanoma, head and neck, liver or kidney cancer. Sequenced material: CD4+ or CD8+ T cells sorted from blood, taken in a trial of the OX40 agonist ivuxolimab. J is TRBJ2-2 and V is TRBV7-9; the D gene is possibly TRBD2 (7 bases). CDR3 in amino acids: CASSPPGGSYTGELFF. The CDR3 DNA is TGTGCCAGCAGCCCCCCGGGGGGCTCGTACACCGGGGAGCTGTTTTTT.